The 16 T cell receptor beta chains in this list originate from one sample, sequenced in a study of regulatory T cells in long-lasting Graves disease. Time point denoted: newly diagnosed GD, antithyroid drugs for less than 3 months. RNA extracted from PBMCs served as the sequencing template. For TCR beta, libraries came from iRepertoire HTBI primers and Arm-PCR of CDR3 regions. Each CDR3 protein gets one entry after TCRdb re-called the multiplex PCR reads with MiXCR. The sample includes under 400,000 distinct CDR3 sequences, approximately 16% of them seen just once. The same sample was also studied in work on T cells in Graves' hyperthyroidism and ophthalmopathy.

This specimen consisted of peripheral blood mononuclear cells (PBMCs), obtained at new diagnosis, from a patient treated with antithyroid drugs. Receptor source: a man in his forties or fifties with Graves disease.

The V gene is TRBV19, the J gene TRBJ2-3; unclear D gene. The CDR3 loop spans 14 amino acids. Germline CDR1 is LNHDA and CDR2 is SQIVND (reference sequence). Trimming took off 5 bases at V and 10 bases at J, with 19 bases between the two ends. In nucleotides, the CDR3 is TGTGCCAGTAGTCTAACGGAGACCATTTTTGCGCAGTATTTT. This translates into CASSLTETIFAQYF.

The sample holds a few counts of this clonotype. One end of the junction varies from germline; a read error may be responsible. The genes are TRBV11-2 and TRBJ2-3; TRBD1 might be the D (6 bases). Per germline, CDR1 SGHAT and CDR2 FQNNGV. This CDR3 spans 17 amino acids. The CDR3 region is CASSQGTGPSAADTQYF. For the CDR3, the DNA is TGCGCCAGCAGCCAGGGGACCGGGCCCAGCGCGGCAGATACGCAGTATTTT.

This clonotype was counted at least ten times. The rearrangement links TRBV28 to TRBJ2-7; perhaps TRBD2 as D (6 bases). V was cut by 5 bases and J by 5 bases, with 19 bases left in between. The germline V gene has CDR1 MDHEN and CDR2 SYDVKM. The CDR3 covers 15 residues. The CDR3 is CASSPPQVRGDEQYF. CDR3 coding DNA: TGTGCCAGCAGTCCCCCTCAGGTCCGCGGGGACGAGCAGTACTTC.

This chain connects TRBV6-1 to TRBJ2-1; 10 bases fit TRBD1. With V trimmed by 6 bases and J by 8 bases, 13 bases remained unmatched. Germline V gene data show CDR1 as MNHNS and CDR2 as SASEGT. This CDR3 region has 16 residues. Written as DNA, the CDR3 is TGTGCCAGCAGCCGGGCGGGACAGGGGTGGTCCGATGAGCAGTTCTTC. Amino acid sequence: CASSRAGQGWSDEQFF.

The chain employs TRBV7-9 and TRBJ2-7; no clear D gene. The germline V gene has CDR1 SEHNR and CDR2 FQNEAQ (reference sequence). The CDR3 loop spans 12 amino acids. V was pared by 3 bases and J by 2 bases, with 5 bases between. The CDR3 nucleotides are TGTGCCAGCAGCTTTTTGCCCTACGAGCAGTACTTC. Its translation: CASSFLPYEQYF.

This clonotype showed up just a few times. The chain employs TRBV4-1 and TRBJ1-4; no firm D call. The CDR3 has 15 residues. Germline V gives CDR1 MGHRA, CDR2 YSYEKL. The germline V and J ends were trimmed by 6 bases and 3 bases, with 14 bases remaining between them. The CDR3 sequence: CASRNPWMANEKLFF. The CDR3 nucleotides read TGCGCCAGCAGAAACCCCTGGATGGCTAATGAAAAACTGTTTTTT.

The rearrangement joins TRBV2 to TRBJ2-2; D is perhaps TRBD1 (5 bases). Per germline, CDR1 SNHLY and CDR2 FYNNEI. This CDR3 contains 14 residues. The V and J ends lost 6 bases and 0 bases respectively, with 8 bases between them. The CDR3 spells CASRKQANTGELFF. CDR3 nucleotides: TGTGCCAGCAGAAAACAGGCGAACACCGGGGAGCTGTTTTTT.

The chain recombines TRBV5-1 with TRBJ2-2, with a tentative D call TRBD1 (5 bases). Deletions cut 0 bases from V and 9 bases from J, with 15 bases between. The CDR3 loop spans 15 amino acids. Germline CDR1 reads SGHRS; CDR2 reads YFSETQ. CDR3 sequence reads: CASSLDRSGIRELFF. CDR3 bases: TGCGCCAGCAGCTTGGACAGGTCGGGCATCCGGGAGCTGTTTTTT.

This clonotype has at least ten counts. The chain recombines TRBV27 with TRBJ2-1, with 8 bases identical to TRBD2. Germline V CDR1 and CDR2: MNHEY, SMNVEV (reference sequence). Losses at the gene ends were 7 bases for V and 7 bases for J; bases not matched to a gene: 18. There are 17 residues in the CDR3. CDR3 coding DNA: TGTGCCAGCAACAACTTTCCCCGGGGGGGATCCAGGAATGAGCAGTTCTTC. Residues: CASNNFPRGGSRNEQFF.

The chain uses TRBV6-2 or TRBV6-3 and TRBJ1-5; 8 nucleotides match TRBD1. The CDR3 is made up of 13 amino acids. Germline assignment: CDR1 MNHEY and CDR2 SVGEGT. With V trimmed by 6 bases and J by 5 bases, 3 bases remained unmatched. CDR3 DNA sequence: TGTGCCAGCAGCAGGGGGCAGGATCAGCCCCAGCATTTT. It encodes CASSRGQDQPQHF.

A word on this clonotype: A much larger clone lies one base from this, so it may be a read error. It is unclear where the CDR3 begins or ends on the DNA, so no DNA is shown, and the CDR3 is as TCRdb lists it. The CDR3 here is CAWSVGSGAYEQHF. The V call is TRBV30, the J call TRBJ2-7; TRBD2, as called in the table, went unchecked against the DNA. The CDR3 length is 14 residues, termini included. CDR1 is GTSNPN, CDR2 SVGIG, per germline (reference sequence).

This clonotype has at least ten counts. Here the CDR3 reads CSARKITGTDTQYF. The CDR3 DNA reads as TGCAGTGCTAGAAAAATTACGGGCACAGATACGCAGTATTTT. The chain recombines TRBV20-1 with TRBJ2-3, with D hard to call. V lost 2 bases to trimming and J lost 1 base, with 10 bases between them. Germline CDR1 reads DFQATT; CDR2 reads SNEGSKA (reference sequence). CDR3 length: 14 residues.

V is TRBV12-3 or TRBV12-4 and J is TRBJ2-5; no clear D. The CDR3 has 15 amino acids. V was shortened by 4 bases and J by 2 bases, with 14 bases between the two germline ends. The CDR3: CASSYSGGSQETQYF. DNA for the CDR3: TGTGCCAGCAGTTACTCGGGCGGATCACAAGAGACCCAGTACTTC.

This clonotype was counted many times. This chain links TRBV20-1 with TRBJ2-7; TRBD2 agrees at 11 bases. V lost 2 bases and J lost 6; bases outside the gene matches: 6. The CDR3 runs to 14 residues. The germline V gene encodes CDR1 DFQATT and CDR2 SNEGSKA (reference sequence). The CDR3 loop reads CSARLTSGVFEQYF. The CDR3 nucleotides are TGCAGTGCTAGATTGACTAGCGGGGTTTTCGAGCAGTACTTC.

This chain uses TRBV20-1 with TRBJ2-5; 8 bases line up with TRBD1. The better agreement between TRBJ2-1 and the DNA end casts doubt on the J call. Germline CDR1 DFQATT, CDR2 SNEGSKA (reference sequence). This CDR3 is 15 amino acids long. The CDR3 DNA sequence: TGCAGTGCTAGAGAGACAGGGGCATTAGACAATGAGCAGTTCTTC. Encoded protein: CSARETGALDNEQFF.

This clonotype was recorded at least ten times. The rearrangement joins TRBV19 to TRBJ2-5; D unclear. Germline CDR1 is LNHDA and CDR2 is SQIVND (reference sequence). V was trimmed by 3 bases and J by 4 bases, leaving 12 bases between them. This CDR3 is built from 14 residues. The CDR3 sequence is CASSMRSAAETQYF. CDR3 bases: TGTGCCAGTAGTATGAGGTCAGCTGCAGAGACCCAGTACTTC.